Below are 29 T cell receptor beta chains sequenced from a single sample in a study of T cell repertoires in cytomegalovirus infection. TCRdb independently ran MiXCR on the reads; one entry per CDR3 protein. The sample records about 900,000 distinct CDR3 sequences, roughly 30% being singletons. Antigen specificity for these receptors is unknown. The sample was cultured CD8+ T cells from PBMCs, taken from culture after CMV antigen stimulation. These receptors came from a human donor in good health (CMV status not recorded). Some clones in this sample may be carry-over from other donors' samples.

V usage is TRBV6-2 or TRBV6-3 and J usage is TRBJ2-1; D not certain. The CDR3 has 15 residues. CDR1 and CDR2 from the germline V gene are MNHEY and SVGEGT. V lost 4 bases and J 0 bases, leaving 10 bases between the germline ends. CDR3 DNA sequence: TGTGCCAGCAGTTGGTACACGAGCTCCTACAATGAGCAGTTCTTC. Translated, it gives CASSWYTSSYNEQFF.

This chain connects TRBV4-3 to TRBJ2-3; possibly TRBD1 or TRBD2 for D (5 bases each). Germline CDR1 is LGHNA and CDR2 is YSLEER. The CDR3 has 17 amino acids. The ends were cut back, 6 bases at V and 2 bases at J, with 21 bases in the middle. CDR3: CASRYITRDGYTDTQYF. The CDR3, as DNA: TGCGCCAGCAGGTATATCACCCGGGACGGTTACACAGATACGCAGTATTTT.

This clonotype was found a few times. This chain joins TRBV12-5 and TRBJ1-1; D gene uncertain. The CDR3 extends over 17 amino acids. Germline CDR1 reads LGHNT; CDR2 reads FRNRAP. Trimming took 2 bases from V and 4 from J, leaving 20 bases between them. The DNA for the CDR3 is TGTGCTAGTGGTTTGACCCTAGGCGGGGAAAGAGGCACTGAAGCTTTCTTT. Protein product: CASGLTLGGERGTEAFF.

This clonotype was observed a handful of times. V is TRBV7-9 and J is TRBJ2-7; the D is unclear. V was trimmed by 4 bases and J by 2 bases, leaving 15 bases between them. The CDR3 runs 15 residues. Germline values: CDR1 SEHNR, CDR2 FQNEAQ (reference sequence). The CDR3 DNA follows: TGTGCCAGCAGCTCACCTCTTACGGGTCCCTACGAGCAGTACTTC. It specifies CASSSPLTGPYEQYF.

The CDR3 sequence: CASSQVPGGNGYTF. For the CDR3, the DNA is TGCGCCAGCAGCCAAGTTCCAGGGGGTAATGGCTACACCTTC. The chain links TRBV4-1 to TRBJ1-2; TRBD1 aligns across 7 bases. The CDR3 runs 14 residues. The V and J ends lost 1 base and 6 bases, in that order; junction bases with no gene match: 5. Germline CDR1 reads MGHRA; CDR2 reads YSYEKL.

The chain links TRBV12-3 or TRBV12-4 to TRBJ1-1; D uncertain. V gave up 3 bases and J gave up 4 bases, with 15 bases separating them. The CDR3 extends over 15 amino acids. CDR3 amino acids: CASSLSSGGGTEAFF. As DNA, the CDR3 is TGTGCCAGCAGTTTGTCCTCAGGAGGAGGCACTGAAGCTTTCTTT.

J is TRBJ1-2 and V is TRBV29-1; a weak D match, TRBD1 (5 bases). This CDR3 has 13 amino acids. The germline V gene has CDR1 SQVTM and CDR2 ANQGSEA. V gave up 3 bases and J gave up 3 bases, with 11 bases separating them. Here the CDR3 DNA reads TGCAGCGTTGACAGGGAGTGGGACTATGGCTACACCTTC. It is translated as CSVDREWDYGYTF.

CDR3 region: CASDGDRTETQYF. The CDR3 DNA sequence: TGTGCTAGTGACGGGGACCGTACGGAGACCCAGTACTTC. This rearrangement joins TRBV12-5 to TRBJ2-5, with D perhaps given as TRBD1 or TRBD2 (5 bases each). The V end was cut by 7 bases, the J end by 5 bases, with 14 bases between. This CDR3 spans 13 amino acids. Germline loops: CDR1 LGHNT, CDR2 FRNRAP.

This clonotype was detected a few times. The chain uses TRBV4-1 and TRBJ2-7, with unresolved D. Germline values: CDR1 MGHRA, CDR2 YSYEKL. The CDR3 is 15 amino acids. V lost 2 bases and J 4 bases, leaving 15 bases between the germline ends. The CDR3 spells CASSQQITLWYEQYF. The DNA of the CDR3 is TGCGCCAGCAGCCAACAGATTACCCTTTGGTACGAGCAGTACTTC.

Only a few counts were recorded for this clonotype. The J gene is TRBJ1-5, the V gene TRBV23-1; maybe TRBD1 (5 bases). TRBV23-1 is treated as an ORF (open reading frame) with a function not yet certain. The V and J ends lost 4 bases and 0 bases respectively, with 13 bases between them. This CDR3 has 16 amino acids. The CDR3 spells CASSPHRPPSNQPQHF. The CDR3 nucleotides read TGCGCCAGCAGTCCCCACAGGCCCCCTAGCAATCAGCCCCAGCATTTT.

About this clonotype itself: A much larger clone differs by one base, so this may be a read error. The rearrangement uses TRBV7-2 and TRBJ2-5; 16 positions match TRBD2. CDR1 and CDR2 (germline): SGHTA, FQGNSA. The CDR3 is 19 residues long. J lost 0 bases, V lost 8 bases, and 12 bases had no gene match. In DNA form, the CDR3 reads TGTGCCAGCGGCTCACCCGGGACTAGCGGGGGGGCGTACCAAGAGACCCAGTACTTC. Its protein is CASGSPGTSGGAYQETQYF.

This clonotype showed up many times. V and J are TRBV7-9 and TRBJ1-2; the match to TRBD1 covers 7 bases. The CDR3 extends over 14 amino acids. V gave up 3 bases and J gave up 2 bases; unmatched junction bases: 3. Germline CDR1 SEHNR, CDR2 FQNEAQ (reference sequence). This CDR3 is CASSFLQGNYGYTF. DNA of the CDR3: TGTGCCAGCAGCTTTCTACAGGGGAACTATGGCTACACCTTC.

This chain connects TRBV28 to TRBJ1-5; 9 bases match TRBD1. Unmatched junction bases numbered 8, after V lost 3 bases and J lost 5 bases. The length of the CDR3 is 16 residues. Germline V CDR1 and CDR2: MDHEN, SYDVKM. CDR3 nucleotides: TGTGCCAGCAGTTTTTACGGGACAGGGCTCTATCAGCCCCAGCATTTT. Translating it yields CASSFYGTGLYQPQHF. The variable domain in full, with the rest retrieved from reference TRBV28 and TRBJ1-5, is DVKVTQSSRYLVKRTGEKVFLECVQDMDHENMFWYRQDPGLGLRLIYFSYDVKMKEKGDIPEGYSVSREKKERFSLILESASTNQTSMYLCASSFYGTGLYQPQHFGDGTRLSIL.

J is TRBJ2-5 and V is TRBV9, with D possibly being TRBD1 (5 bases). The germline V gene encodes CDR1 SGDLS and CDR2 YYNGEE. Trimming took 0 bases from V and 1 from J, leaving 10 bases between them. CDR3 size: 15 residues. DNA for the CDR3: TGTGCCAGCAGCGTAGGGGGCAGACCCCAAGAGACCCAGTACTTC. Encoded protein: CASSVGGRPQETQYF.

This clonotype was found many times. The chain employs TRBV7-8 and TRBJ2-7, with D maybe TRBD1 (5 bases). The ends were cut back, 5 bases at V and 2 bases at J, with 10 bases in the middle. The CDR3 length is 13 residues. Germline CDR1 and CDR2: SGHVS and FQNEAQ. The CDR3 nucleotides read TGTGCCAGCAGCGACCCGACAGCCTACGAGCAGTACTTC. This encodes CASSDPTAYEQYF.

This clonotype showed up many times. The chain uses TRBV7-8 and TRBJ2-1; 8 bases are a match to TRBD2. CDR1 SGHVS and CDR2 FQNEAQ come from the germline V gene. The CDR3 sequence is 17 residues long. Trimming removed 4 bases from V and 4 bases from J; junction bases left unmatched: 12. The CDR3 reads CASSSDSRGGSYNEQFF. As DNA, the CDR3 is TGTGCCAGCAGCTCAGATAGCCGGGGGGGCTCTTACAATGAGCAGTTCTTC.

Only one count was recorded for this clonotype. The chain carries TRBV6-2 or TRBV6-3 and TRBJ2-5; unclear D gene. V lost 10 bases and J 2 bases, leaving 23 bases between the germline ends. CDR1 is MNHEY, CDR2 SVGEGT, per germline. CDR3 size: 16 residues. CDR3 region: CANRHFAERMQETQYF. The DNA of the CDR3 is TGTGCCAACAGACACTTTGCTGAGAGGATGCAAGAGACCCAGTACTTC.

This clonotype occurred a few times. The chain employs TRBV20-1 and TRBJ1-1; no definite D call. V lost 5 bases to trimming and J lost 5 bases, with 12 bases between them. The CDR3 covers 12 residues. Germline assignment: CDR1 DFQATT and CDR2 SNEGSKA (reference sequence). The CDR3 loop reads CSAPHSETEAFF. Written as DNA, the CDR3 is TGCAGTGCTCCCCATTCGGAGACTGAAGCTTTCTTT.

This sequence joins TRBV12-3 or TRBV12-4 and TRBJ2-7; D is perhaps TRBD1 or TRBD2 (7 bases each). The CDR3 loop spans 14 amino acids. With 4 bases removed from V and 3 bases from J, the gap between germline ends came to 13 bases. The chain's CDR3 is CASSSGGGHYEQYF. The CDR3 nucleotides are TGTGCCAGCAGTTCAGGGGGGGGGCACTACGAGCAGTACTTC.

The chain combines TRBV9 with TRBJ1-1, with unresolved D. The CDR3 sequence is 14 residues long. V was cut by 0 bases and J by 6 bases, with 12 bases left in between. Germline CDR1 reads SGDLS; CDR2 reads YYNGEE. The CDR3: CASSVELGSSEAFF. DNA of the CDR3: TGTGCCAGCAGCGTAGAGTTAGGGAGCTCTGAAGCTTTCTTT. The whole variable domain, filled in from reference TRBV9 and TRBJ1-1, reads DSGVTQTPKHLITATGQRVTLRCSPRSGDLSVYWYQQSLDQGLQFLIQYYNGEERAKGNILERFSAQQFPDLHSELNLSSLELGDSALYFCASSVELGSSEAFFGQGTRLTVV.

The chain links TRBV6-2 or TRBV6-3 to TRBJ1-1, with D possibly being TRBD1 (5 bases). The V end lost 2 bases, the J end lost 1 base, and 11 bases lay between the germline ends. Germline V lookup: CDR1 MNHEY, CDR2 SVGEGT. This CDR3 has 15 residues. The DNA for the CDR3 is TGTGCCAGCAGTTACCTGGGACCGAAGAACACTGAAGCTTTCTTT. Residues: CASSYLGPKNTEAFF.

This clonotype was observed a handful of times. The V call is TRBV11-2, the J call TRBJ2-7; D gene uncertain. The V end was cut by 5 bases, the J end by 0 bases, with 14 bases between. Germline lookup yields CDR1 SGHAT and CDR2 FQNNGV. The CDR3 is 15 residues long. CDR3 bases: TGTGCCAGCAGCGACCGGACGGGTAGCTCCTACGAGCAGTACGTC. The encoded protein is CASSDRTGSSYEQYV.

Concerning this clonotype itself: The junction differs from germline at one of its ends, possibly a read error. This CDR3 reads CASILWGGPTYNEQFF. For the CDR3, the DNA is TGTGCCAGCATTTTATGGGGGGGGCCCACCTACAATGAGCAGTTCTTC. The rearrangement uses TRBV27 and TRBJ2-1, with D maybe TRBD2 (7 bases). The CDR3 contains 16 residues. CDR1 is MNHEY, CDR2 SMNVEV, per germline (reference sequence).

This clonotype was counted at least ten times. The V gene is TRBV7-2, the J gene TRBJ2-5; D gene unclear. Trimming removed 5 bases at V and 2 bases at J, with 15 bases between. Germline V gene sequence: CDR1 SGHTA, CDR2 FQGNSA. The CDR3 is 15 amino acids. The CDR3 here is CASSPPGRRQETQYF. The DNA for the CDR3 is TGTGCCAGCAGCCCCCCAGGAAGACGTCAAGAGACCCAGTACTTC.

In the case of this clonotype: Possible read error: a much larger clone is one base away. The CDR3 sequence: CASSLPQGYERYF. The CDR3, as DNA: TGTGCCAGCAGCTTGCCCCAGGGCTACGAGCGGTACTTC. The chain is built from TRBV7-6 and TRBJ2-7; maybe TRBD1 (5 bases). The CDR3 sequence is 13 residues long. Germline-derived CDR1 and CDR2 are SGHVS and FNYEAQ.

This clonotype was picked up many times. CDR3 protein: CASSNQGTERDIQYF. Here the CDR3 DNA reads TGTGCCAGCAGCAACCAAGGGACAGAAAGGGACATTCAGTACTTC. The V call is TRBV7-9, the J call TRBJ2-4, with TRBD1 matching over 7 bases. Trimming removed 5 bases from V and 8 bases from J; junction bases left unmatched: 12. CDR3 length: 15 amino acids. Germline values: CDR1 SEHNR, CDR2 FQNEAQ (reference sequence).

Only a few counts were recorded for this clonotype. The gene calls are TRBV27 and TRBJ2-1; 7 bases map to TRBD1. Germline loops: CDR1 MNHEY, CDR2 SMNVEV (reference sequence). The CDR3 length is 17 residues. With 0 bases clipped from V and 1 base from J, the junction kept 6 bases outside the gene matches. The CDR3 loop reads CASSLSTPRGSYNEQFF. CDR3 bases: TGTGCCAGCAGTTTATCAACCCCCAGGGGGTCCTACAATGAGCAGTTCTTC.

This chain joins TRBV7-9 and TRBJ1-4; TRBD1 is a possible D gene (6 bases). CDR3 length: 13 amino acids. Deletions cut 5 bases from V and 8 bases from J, with 12 bases between. Germline V gene data show CDR1 as SEHNR and CDR2 as FQNEAQ (reference sequence). Here the CDR3 reads CASSPSGAEKLFF. DNA of the CDR3: TGTGCCAGCAGCCCTTCGGGGGCGGAAAAACTGTTTTTT. Combining the CDR3 with reference TRBV7-9 and TRBJ1-4 gives the whole variable domain DTGVSQNPRHKITKRGQNVTFRCDPISEHNRLYWYRQTLGQGPEFLTYFQNEAQLEKSRLLSDRFSAERPKGSFSTLEIQRTEQGDSAMYLCASSPSGAEKLFFGSGTQLSVL.

This clonotype was recorded a few times. The V gene is TRBV27, the J gene TRBJ1-1; D is ambiguous. V was trimmed by 8 bases and J by 7 bases, leaving 11 bases between them. The CDR3 runs 11 residues. Germline V gene sequence: CDR1 MNHEY, CDR2 SMNVEV (reference sequence). CDR3 bases: TGTGCCAGCCTATCTAGAAATGAAGCTTTCTTT. Translating it yields CASLSRNEAFF.